The entry below describes one T cell receptor (beta chain). Its antigen is not identified. The germline CDR1 and CDR2 sequences are KGHSH and LQKENI. The CDR3 consists of 14 residues. Trimming took 4 bases from V and 8 from J, leaving 17 bases between them. This sample was taken from a study of blood T cells in healthy people across ages. A sample-barcoded 5' primer and a J-beta primer mix were used in a second PCR of about 6 to 11 cycles. TCRdb re-analysed the 5' RACE reads in MiXCR, keeping a single row per CDR3 protein. The table records more than 1 million distinct CDR3 sequences, 35% to 50% of them present only once. Regarding the study as a whole: While age rose, TCR beta diversity per million T cells dropped in a roughly linear way.

The sequencing sample was made of blood. V is TRBV18 and J is TRBJ1-1, with D possibly matching TRBD1 (6 bases). The receptor's source is a woman in her sixties in good health. DNA of the CDR3: TGTGCCAGCTCACTCAGGGGTGACACTTTCGAAGCTTTCTTT. Protein sequence: CASSLRGDTFEAFF.